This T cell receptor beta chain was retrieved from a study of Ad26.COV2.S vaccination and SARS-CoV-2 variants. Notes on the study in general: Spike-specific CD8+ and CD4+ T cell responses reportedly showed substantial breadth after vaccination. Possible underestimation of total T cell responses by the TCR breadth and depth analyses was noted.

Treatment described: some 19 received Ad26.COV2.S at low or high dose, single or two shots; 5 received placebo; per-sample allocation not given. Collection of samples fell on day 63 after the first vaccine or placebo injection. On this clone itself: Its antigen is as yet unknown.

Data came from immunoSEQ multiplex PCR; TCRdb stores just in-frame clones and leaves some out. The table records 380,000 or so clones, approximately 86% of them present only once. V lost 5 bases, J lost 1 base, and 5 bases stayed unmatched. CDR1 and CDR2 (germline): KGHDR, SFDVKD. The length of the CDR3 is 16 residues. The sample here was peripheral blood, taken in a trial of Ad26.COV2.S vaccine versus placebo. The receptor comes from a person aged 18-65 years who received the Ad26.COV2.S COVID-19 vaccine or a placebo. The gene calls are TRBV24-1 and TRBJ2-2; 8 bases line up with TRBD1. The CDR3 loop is CATSGGQGGNTGELFF. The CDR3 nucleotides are TGTGCCACCAGTGGTGGACAGGGAGGGAACACCGGGGAGCTGTTTTTT.